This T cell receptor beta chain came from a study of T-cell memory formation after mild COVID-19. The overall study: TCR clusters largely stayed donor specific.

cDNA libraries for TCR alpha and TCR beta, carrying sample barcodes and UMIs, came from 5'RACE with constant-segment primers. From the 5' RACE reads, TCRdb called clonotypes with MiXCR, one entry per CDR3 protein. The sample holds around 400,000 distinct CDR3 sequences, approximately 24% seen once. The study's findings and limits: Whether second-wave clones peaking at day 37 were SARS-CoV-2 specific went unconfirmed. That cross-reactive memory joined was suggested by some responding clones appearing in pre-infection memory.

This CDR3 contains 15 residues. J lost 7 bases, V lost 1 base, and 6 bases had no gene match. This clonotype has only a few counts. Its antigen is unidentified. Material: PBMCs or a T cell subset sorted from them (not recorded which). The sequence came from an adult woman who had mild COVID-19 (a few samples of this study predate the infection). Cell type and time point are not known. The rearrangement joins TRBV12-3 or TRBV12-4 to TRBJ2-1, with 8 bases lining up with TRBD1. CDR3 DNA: TGTGCCAGCAGTTTAGAAGACAGGGGTGGAAATGAGCAGTTCTTC. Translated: CASSLEDRGGNEQFF.